A single sample is the source of the 22 T cell receptor beta chains below, sequenced in a study of blood T cell repertoires in COVID-19. Profiling relied on immunoSEQ multiplex PCR, and the TCRdb table lists in-frame clones only, not all of them. The table shows around 310,000 clones, with about nine tenths occurring only once. Sequencing was done on a sample of PBMCs or T cells enriched from blood (not recorded which). The receptors originated from a woman in her twenties or thirties who had recovered from COVID-19.

CDR3 amino acids: CAWSAGVDEKLFF. The CDR3 DNA is TGTGCCTGGAGCGCAGGGGTGGATGAAAAACTGTTTTTT. This rearrangement joins TRBV30 to TRBJ1-4, with D perhaps TRBD1 (6 bases). The germline V gene has CDR1 GTSNPN and CDR2 SVGIG (reference sequence). The CDR3 runs to 13 residues. Trimming pared 3 bases from V and 6 bases from J, leaving 11 bases between.

The CDR3 loop is CASSQTPGQRLYGYTF. Here the CDR3 DNA reads TGTGCCAGCAGTCAAACCCCGGGACAGCGTCTCTATGGCTACACCTTC. V is TRBV6-6 and J is TRBJ1-2; TRBD1 agrees at 7 bases. V was pared by 5 bases and J by 4 bases, with 13 bases of the junction left unmatched. CDR1 and CDR2 (germline): MNHNY, SVGAGI (reference sequence). This CDR3 has 16 residues.

The chain recombines TRBV5-1 with TRBJ2-3; D perhaps matches TRBD1 (6 bases). This CDR3 has 15 residues. Germline V CDR1 and CDR2: SGHRS, YFSETQ. V lost 3 bases and J lost 0, with 11 bases in between. The CDR3 spells CASSSWTASTDTQYF. The CDR3 DNA is TGCGCCAGCAGCTCCTGGACAGCTAGCACAGATACGCAGTATTTT. Looking up the rest from reference TRBV5-1 and TRBJ2-3 gives the full variable domain: KAGVTQTPRYLIKTRGQQVTLSCSPISGHRSVSWYQQTPGQGLQFLFEYFSETQRNKGNFPGRFSGRQFSNSRSEMNVSTLELGDSALYLCASSSWTASTDTQYFGPGTRLTVL.

This clone was seen more than once but under ten times. The chain couples TRBV6-5 to TRBJ2-1, with 10 bases identical to TRBD2. CDR3 length equals 16 residues. The V gene's germline CDR1 is MNHEY and CDR2 SVGAGI. After removal of 0 bases from V and 7 bases from J, the junction contained 6 bases not matched to a gene. The CDR3 spells CASSYSMGLALNEQFF. CDR3 DNA sequence: TGTGCCAGCAGTTACTCGATGGGACTAGCGTTGAATGAGCAGTTCTTC.

V usage is TRBV11-3 and J usage is TRBJ2-3, with D possibly being TRBD1 (5 bases). The CDR3 is 13 amino acids. V was trimmed by 1 base and J by 7 bases, leaving 9 bases between them. CDR1 and CDR2 from the germline V gene are SGHNT and YENEEA. The CDR3 loop is CASSLGSGYTQYF. CDR3 nucleotide sequence: TGTGCCAGCAGCTTAGGTTCAGGGTATACGCAGTATTTT.

The V and J genes are TRBV19 and TRBJ1-5; a weak D match, TRBD1 (5 bases). This CDR3 region has 16 residues. Germline V lookup: CDR1 LNHDA, CDR2 SQIVND (reference sequence). Trimming cost V 7 bases and J 2 bases, with 18 bases left between them. The CDR3 nucleotides are TGTGCCAGTACCGAAGGGGTTGGGGCGGGCAATCAGCCCCAGCATTTT. It encodes CASTEGVGAGNQPQHF.

The chain links TRBV2 to TRBJ2-2, with 11 bases that match TRBD1. Germline trimming cut 8 bases from V and 6 bases from J; bases unmatched to any gene: 17. Germline CDR1 is SNHLY and CDR2 is FYNNEI. The CDR3 sequence is 18 residues long. The CDR3 loop is CASSIQRTGGMIAGELFF. In DNA, the CDR3 is TGTGCCAGCTCCATACAACGGACAGGGGGCATGATCGCCGGGGAGCTGTTTTTT.

The chain is built from TRBV5-6 and TRBJ2-3, with TRBD2 matching over 13 bases. Losses at the gene ends were 0 bases for V and 4 bases for J; bases not matched to a gene: 11. This CDR3 region has 19 residues. CDR1 SGHDT and CDR2 YYEEEE come from the germline V gene. CDR3 amino acids: CASSLETSGRARGADTQYF. The CDR3 region has the DNA TGTGCCAGCAGCTTGGAAACTAGCGGGAGGGCCCGAGGTGCAGATACGCAGTATTTT.

The V gene is TRBV5-1, the J gene TRBJ1-1; TRBD1 aligns across 8 bases. Trimming removed 4 bases from V and 1 base from J; junction bases left unmatched: 9. Germline assignment: CDR1 SGHRS and CDR2 YFSETQ. The CDR3 consists of 16 residues. CDR3 in amino acids: CASSGFRTGKNTEAFF. CDR3 coding DNA: TGCGCCAGCAGCGGATTTAGGACAGGGAAGAACACTGAAGCTTTCTTT.

The chain carries TRBV7-6 and TRBJ2-3; D is unresolved. This CDR3 has 15 amino acids. Trimming removed 3 bases at V and 4 bases at J, with 14 bases between. Germline V lookup: CDR1 SGHVS, CDR2 FNYEAQ. CDR3 DNA: TGTGCCAGCAGCTTGAGCCTCCTGGGCCCAGATACGCAGTATTTT. It is translated as CASSLSLLGPDTQYF. Full variable domain (outside the CDR3, taken from reference TRBV7-6 and TRBJ2-3): GAGVSQSPRYKVTKRGQDVALRCDPISGHVSLYWYRQALGQGPEFLTYFNYEAQQDKSGLPNDRFSAERPEGSISTLTIQRTEQRDSAMYRCASSLSLLGPDTQYFGPGTRLTVL.

CDR3 loop: CASSFAEEQYF. CDR3 sequence (DNA): TGTGCCAGCAGCTTTGCGGAGGAGCAGTACTTC. The chain joins TRBV11-2 to TRBJ2-7, with D unclear. V lost 3 bases and J 7 bases, leaving 7 bases between the germline ends. Germline V gene sequence: CDR1 SGHAT, CDR2 FQNNGV. The CDR3 extends over 11 amino acids.

The chain couples TRBV12-3 or TRBV12-4 to TRBJ1-5; no definite D call. Trimming cost V 6 bases and J 0 bases, with 6 bases left between them. The CDR3 covers 13 residues. The CDR3 loop is CASSSSSNQPQHF. CDR3 DNA: TGTGCCAGCAGCTCTAGTAGCAATCAGCCCCAGCATTTT.

This chain connects TRBV27 to TRBJ2-7; unclear D gene. Germline assignment: CDR1 MNHEY and CDR2 SMNVEV (reference sequence). Trimming left V 3 bases short and J 0 bases short, with 12 bases between. This CDR3 has 15 residues. The CDR3 nucleotides read TGTGCCAGCAGTTTCTTTACGGGTAGCTCCTACGAGCAGTACTTC. The encoded protein is CASSFFTGSSYEQYF.

The chain combines TRBV5-1 with TRBJ2-7, with 11 bases that match TRBD1. There are 15 residues in the CDR3. Per the germline V gene, CDR1 is SGHRS and CDR2 is YFSETQ. V trimming: 2 bases; J trimming: 6 bases; junction bases outside the gene matches: 7. Written as DNA, the CDR3 is TGCGCCAGCAGCTTAGGACAGGGGGCTCTGGCCGAGCAGTACTTC. Its translation is CASSLGQGALAEQYF.

The genes are TRBV19 and TRBJ2-4; 11 bases map to TRBD1. Losses at the gene ends were 0 bases for V and 2 bases for J; bases not matched to a gene: 9. Germline CDR1 LNHDA, CDR2 SQIVND (reference sequence). The CDR3 sequence is 19 residues long. CDR3 sequence reads: CASSIDPGTGGSTKNIQYF. CDR3 DNA sequence: TGTGCCAGTAGTATAGATCCCGGGACAGGGGGTTCGACCAAAAACATTCAGTACTTC.

This clone was seen a few times. The chain joins TRBV5-4 to TRBJ2-1; TRBD1 matches at 10 bases. Trimming removed 4 bases from V and 0 bases from J; junction bases left unmatched: 4. The CDR3 sequence is 16 residues long. CDR1 and CDR2 (germline): SGHNT, YYREEE (reference sequence). Written as DNA, the CDR3 is TGTGCCAGCAGCGGGACAGGGGAGGGCTCCTACAATGAGCAGTTCTTC. It translates to CASSGTGEGSYNEQFF.

V and J are TRBV6-5 and TRBJ2-7; 7 nucleotides match TRBD2. Germline V lookup: CDR1 MNHEY, CDR2 SVGAGI. The CDR3 totals 13 residues. V shed 6 bases, J shed 3 bases, and the junction held 5 bases outside the gene matches. CDR3 amino acids: CASSPRGYYEQYF. CDR3 in DNA: TGTGCCAGCAGCCCGCGGGGGTACTACGAGCAGTACTTC.

V is TRBV11-3 and J is TRBJ2-6; a weak D match, TRBD1 (6 bases). Germline V lookup: CDR1 SGHNT, CDR2 YENEEA. V gave up 4 bases and J gave up 0 bases, with 19 bases separating them. The CDR3 has 19 amino acids. CDR3: CASSSSTGLGGSGANVLTF. The CDR3 nucleotides are TGTGCCAGCAGCTCGAGTACCGGGTTAGGGGGCTCTGGGGCCAACGTCCTGACTTTC.

With respect to this clone: This specimen includes other DNA sequences encoding the same CDR3. The J gene is TRBJ1-1, the V gene TRBV9; TRBD1 matches at 9 bases. The CDR3 covers 15 residues. With V trimmed by 4 bases and J by 2 bases, 6 bases remained unmatched. Germline loops: CDR1 SGDLS, CDR2 YYNGEE. The CDR3 loop reads CASSPRQGVNTEAFF. CDR3 bases: TGTGCCAGCAGCCCTCGACAGGGGGTAAACACTGAAGCTTTCTTT. The variable domain in full, with the rest retrieved from reference TRBV9 and TRBJ1-1, is DSGVTQTPKHLITATGQRVTLRCSPRSGDLSVYWYQQSLDQGLQFLIQYYNGEERAKGNILERFSAQQFPDLHSELNLSSLELGDSALYFCASSPRQGVNTEAFFGQGTRLTVV.

This chain joins TRBV30 and TRBJ1-3; 7 nucleotides match TRBD1. Germline V lookup: CDR1 GTSNPN, CDR2 SVGIG (reference sequence). This CDR3 is built from 16 residues. The ends lost 1 base at V and 1 base at J; junction bases unmatched: 7. The CDR3 region has the DNA TGTGCCTGGAGTGCGGACAGGTGGTCTTCTGGAAACACCATATATTTT. Its protein product is CAWSADRWSSGNTIYF.

The rearrangement uses TRBV27 and TRBJ1-6; the D is unclear. CDR1 MNHEY and CDR2 SMNVEV come from the germline V gene (reference sequence). The CDR3 consists of 15 residues. Trimming took off 4 bases at V and 0 bases at J, with 7 bases between the two ends. CDR3 in DNA: TGTGCCAGCAGTTGGGCCGACTCCTATAATTCACCCCTCCACTTT. Amino acid sequence: CASSWADSYNSPLHF.

V is TRBV11-2 and J is TRBJ1-3; D is unclear. The CDR3 has 18 amino acids. Looked up from germline, CDR1 is SGHAT and CDR2 is FQNNGV. V gave up 0 bases and J gave up 5 bases, with 20 bases separating them. The CDR3 coding sequence is TGTGCCAGCAGCTTAGATATAACCCCACGCGGAAGGAGAAACACCATATATTTT. Translated: CASSLDITPRGRRNTIYF.